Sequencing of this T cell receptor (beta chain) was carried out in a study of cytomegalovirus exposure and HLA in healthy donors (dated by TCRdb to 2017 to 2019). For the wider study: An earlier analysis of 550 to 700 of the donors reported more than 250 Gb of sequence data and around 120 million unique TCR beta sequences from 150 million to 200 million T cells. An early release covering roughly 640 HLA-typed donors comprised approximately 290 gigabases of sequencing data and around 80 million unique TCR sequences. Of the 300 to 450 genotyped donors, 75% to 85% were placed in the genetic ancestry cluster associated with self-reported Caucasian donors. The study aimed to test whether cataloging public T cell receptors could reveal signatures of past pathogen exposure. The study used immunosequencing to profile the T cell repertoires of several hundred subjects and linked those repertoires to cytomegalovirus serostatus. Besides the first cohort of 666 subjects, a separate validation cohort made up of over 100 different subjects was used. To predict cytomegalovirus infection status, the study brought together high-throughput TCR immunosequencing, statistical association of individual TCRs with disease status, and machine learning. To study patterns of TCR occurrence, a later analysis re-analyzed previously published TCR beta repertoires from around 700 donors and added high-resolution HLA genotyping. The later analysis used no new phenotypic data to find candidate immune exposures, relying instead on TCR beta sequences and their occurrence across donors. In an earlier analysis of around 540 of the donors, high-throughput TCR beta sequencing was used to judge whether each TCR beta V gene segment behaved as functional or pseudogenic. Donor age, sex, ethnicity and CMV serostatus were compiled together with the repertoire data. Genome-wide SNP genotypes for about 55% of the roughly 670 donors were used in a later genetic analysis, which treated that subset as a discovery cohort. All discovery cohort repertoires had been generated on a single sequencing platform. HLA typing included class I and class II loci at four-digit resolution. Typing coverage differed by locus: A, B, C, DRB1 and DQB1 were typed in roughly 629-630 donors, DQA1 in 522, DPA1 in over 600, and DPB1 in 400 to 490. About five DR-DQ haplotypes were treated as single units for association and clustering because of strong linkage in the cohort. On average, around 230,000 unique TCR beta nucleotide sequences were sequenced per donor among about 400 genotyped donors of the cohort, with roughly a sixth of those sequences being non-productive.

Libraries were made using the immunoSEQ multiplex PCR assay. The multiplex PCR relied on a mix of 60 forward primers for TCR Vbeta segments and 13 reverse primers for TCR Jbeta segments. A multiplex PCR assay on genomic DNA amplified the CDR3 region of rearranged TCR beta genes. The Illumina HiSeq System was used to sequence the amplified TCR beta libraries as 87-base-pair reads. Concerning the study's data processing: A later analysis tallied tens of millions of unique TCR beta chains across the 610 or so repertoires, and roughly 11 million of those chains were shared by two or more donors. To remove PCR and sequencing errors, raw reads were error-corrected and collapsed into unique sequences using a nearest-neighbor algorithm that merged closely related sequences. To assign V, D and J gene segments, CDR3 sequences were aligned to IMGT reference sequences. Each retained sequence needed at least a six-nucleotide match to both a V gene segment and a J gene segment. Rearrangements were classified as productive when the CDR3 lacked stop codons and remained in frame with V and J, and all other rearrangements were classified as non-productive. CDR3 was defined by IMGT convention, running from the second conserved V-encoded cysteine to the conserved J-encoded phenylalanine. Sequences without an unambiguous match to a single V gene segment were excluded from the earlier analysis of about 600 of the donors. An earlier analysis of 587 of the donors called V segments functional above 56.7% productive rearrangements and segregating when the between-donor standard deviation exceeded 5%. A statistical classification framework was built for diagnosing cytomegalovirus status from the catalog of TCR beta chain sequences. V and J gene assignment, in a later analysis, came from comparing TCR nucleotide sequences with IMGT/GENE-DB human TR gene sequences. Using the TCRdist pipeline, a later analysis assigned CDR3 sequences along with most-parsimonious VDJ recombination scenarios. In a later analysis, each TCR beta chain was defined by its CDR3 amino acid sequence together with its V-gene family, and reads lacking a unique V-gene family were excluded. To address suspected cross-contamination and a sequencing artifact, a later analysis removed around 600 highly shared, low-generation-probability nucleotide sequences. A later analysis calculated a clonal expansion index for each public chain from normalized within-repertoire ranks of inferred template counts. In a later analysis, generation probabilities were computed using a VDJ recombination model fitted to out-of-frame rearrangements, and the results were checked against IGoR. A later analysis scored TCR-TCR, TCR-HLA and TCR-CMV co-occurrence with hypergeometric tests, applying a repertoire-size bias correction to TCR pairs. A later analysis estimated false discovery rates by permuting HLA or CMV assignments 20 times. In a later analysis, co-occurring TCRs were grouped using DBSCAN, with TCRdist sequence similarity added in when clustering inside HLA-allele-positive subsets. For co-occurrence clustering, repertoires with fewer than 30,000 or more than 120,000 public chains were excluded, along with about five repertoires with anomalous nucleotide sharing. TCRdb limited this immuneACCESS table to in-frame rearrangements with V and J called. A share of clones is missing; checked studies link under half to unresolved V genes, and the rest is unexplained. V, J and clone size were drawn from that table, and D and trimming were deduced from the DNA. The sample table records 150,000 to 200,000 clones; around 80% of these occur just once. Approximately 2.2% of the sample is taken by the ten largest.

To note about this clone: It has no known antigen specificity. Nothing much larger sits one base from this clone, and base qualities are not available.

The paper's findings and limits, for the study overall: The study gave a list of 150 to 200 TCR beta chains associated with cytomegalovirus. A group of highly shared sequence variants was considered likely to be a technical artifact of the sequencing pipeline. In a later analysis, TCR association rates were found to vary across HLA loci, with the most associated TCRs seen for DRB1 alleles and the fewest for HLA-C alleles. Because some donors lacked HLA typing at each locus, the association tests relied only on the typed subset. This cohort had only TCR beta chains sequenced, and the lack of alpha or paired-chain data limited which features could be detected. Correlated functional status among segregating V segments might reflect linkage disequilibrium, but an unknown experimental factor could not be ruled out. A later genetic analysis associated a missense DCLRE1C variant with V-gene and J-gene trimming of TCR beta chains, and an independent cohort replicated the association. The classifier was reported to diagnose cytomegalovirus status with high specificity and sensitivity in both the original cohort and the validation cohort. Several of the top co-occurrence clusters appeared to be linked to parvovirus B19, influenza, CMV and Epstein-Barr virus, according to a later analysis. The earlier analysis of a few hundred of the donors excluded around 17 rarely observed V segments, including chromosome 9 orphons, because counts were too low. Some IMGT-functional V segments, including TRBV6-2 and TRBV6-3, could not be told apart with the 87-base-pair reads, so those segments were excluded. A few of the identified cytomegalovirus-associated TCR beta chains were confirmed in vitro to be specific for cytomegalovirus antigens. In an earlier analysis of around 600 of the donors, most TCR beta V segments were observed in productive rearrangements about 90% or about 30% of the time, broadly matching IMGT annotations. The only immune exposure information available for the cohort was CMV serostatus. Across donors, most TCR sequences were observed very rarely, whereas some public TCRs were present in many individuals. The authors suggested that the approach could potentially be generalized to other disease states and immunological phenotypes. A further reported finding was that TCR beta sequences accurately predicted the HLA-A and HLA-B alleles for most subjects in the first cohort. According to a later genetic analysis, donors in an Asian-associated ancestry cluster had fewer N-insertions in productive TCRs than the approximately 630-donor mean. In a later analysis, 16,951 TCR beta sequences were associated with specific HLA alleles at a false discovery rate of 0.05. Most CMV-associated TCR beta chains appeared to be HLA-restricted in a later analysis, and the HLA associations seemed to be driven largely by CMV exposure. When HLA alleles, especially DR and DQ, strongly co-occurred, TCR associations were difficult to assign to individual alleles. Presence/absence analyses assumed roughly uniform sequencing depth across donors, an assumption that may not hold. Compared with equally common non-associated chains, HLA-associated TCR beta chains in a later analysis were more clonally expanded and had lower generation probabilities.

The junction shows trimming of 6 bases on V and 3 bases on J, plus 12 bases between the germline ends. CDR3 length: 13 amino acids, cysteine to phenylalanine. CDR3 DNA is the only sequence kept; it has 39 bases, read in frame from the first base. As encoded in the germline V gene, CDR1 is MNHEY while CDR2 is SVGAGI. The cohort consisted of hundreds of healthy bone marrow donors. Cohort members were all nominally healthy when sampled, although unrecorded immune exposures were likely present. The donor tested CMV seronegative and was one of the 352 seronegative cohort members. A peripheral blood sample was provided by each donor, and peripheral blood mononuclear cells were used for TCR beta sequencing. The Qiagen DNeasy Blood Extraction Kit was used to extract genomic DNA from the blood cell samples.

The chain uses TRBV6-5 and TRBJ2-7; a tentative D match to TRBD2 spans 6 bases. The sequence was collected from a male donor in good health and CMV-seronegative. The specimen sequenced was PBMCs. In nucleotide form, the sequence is TGTGCCAGCAGGGAGCGGGCCTTCTACGAGCAGTACTTC. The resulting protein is CASRERAFYEQYF.